This T cell receptor beta chain was recovered during a study of T cell repertoires in cytomegalovirus infection. The study, taken as a whole, reports: Ex vivo, HLA-C-restricted CMV-specific TCR beta clonotypes prevailed over the rest of the response. Cumulated frequencies of public TCR beta families served to identify carriers of CMV plus the relevant HLA.

TCRdb used MiXCR to reprocess the reads, holding one entry per CDR3 protein. The repertoire holds around 320,000 distinct CDR3 sequences, with 8% to 9.5% as singletons. The junction had 14 bases not matched to a gene; V was cut back by 6 bases and J by 9 bases. The CDR3 length is 15 residues. This clonotype has more than one count but fewer than ten. The antigen is unknown. The clonotype comes from a human donor in good health (CMV status not recorded). Some clones in this sample may be carry-over from other donors' samples. J is TRBJ2-7 and V is TRBV12-3 or TRBV12-4, with 10 positions matching TRBD2. The sequenced material came from PBMCs. The CDR3 nucleotides are TGTGCCAGCAGCGATAGCGGGAGGCCCCTCGGGGGGCAGTACTTC. The encoded protein is CASSDSGRPLGGQYF.